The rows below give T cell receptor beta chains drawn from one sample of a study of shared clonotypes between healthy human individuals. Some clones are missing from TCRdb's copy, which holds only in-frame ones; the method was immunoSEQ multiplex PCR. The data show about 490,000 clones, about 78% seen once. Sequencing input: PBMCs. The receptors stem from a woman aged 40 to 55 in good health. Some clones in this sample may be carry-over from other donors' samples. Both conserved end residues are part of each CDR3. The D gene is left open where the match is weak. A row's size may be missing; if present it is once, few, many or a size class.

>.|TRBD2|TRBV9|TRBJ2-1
CASSPRLAELNEQFF
TGTGCCAGCAGCCCGCGACTAGCCGAACTCAATGAGCAGTTCTTC
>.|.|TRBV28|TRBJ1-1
CASSFGRVGTEAFF
TGTGCCAGCAGTTTTGGCAGGGTTGGAACTGAAGCTTTCTTT
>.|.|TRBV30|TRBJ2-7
CAWTTGFYEQYF
TGTGCCTGGACCACAGGGTTCTACGAGCAGTACTTC
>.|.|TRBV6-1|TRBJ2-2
CASSEVITLQFGELFF
TGTGCCAGCAGTGAAGTCATCACCCTCCAGTTCGGGGAGCTGTTTTTT
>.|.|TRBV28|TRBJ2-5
CATAGETQYF
TGTGCCACCGCTGGGGAGACCCAGTACTTC
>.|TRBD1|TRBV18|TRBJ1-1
CASSPLGQESTEAFF
TGTGCCAGCTCACCGTTAGGACAGGAGAGCACTGAAGCTTTCTTT
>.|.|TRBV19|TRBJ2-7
CASSMSRESYEQYF
TGTGCCAGTAGTATGAGCAGGGAATCCTACGAGCAGTACTTC
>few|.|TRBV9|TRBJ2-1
CASSVTGSIGYNEQFF
TGTGCCAGCAGCGTAACAGGGTCCATTGGTTACAATGAGCAGTTCTTC
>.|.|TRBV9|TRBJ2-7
CASSVGNRNYEQYF
TGTGCCAGCAGCGTAGGAAACAGGAACTACGAGCAGTACTTC
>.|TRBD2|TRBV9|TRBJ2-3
CASSASGSPDTQYF
TGTGCCAGCAGCGCTAGCGGGAGCCCAGATACGCAGTATTTT
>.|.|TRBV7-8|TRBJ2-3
CASSPLGLGKMDTQYF
TGTGCCAGCAGCCCACTCGGACTGGGGAAGATGGATACGCAGTATTTT
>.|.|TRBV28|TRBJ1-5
CASRLTGIPQPQHF
TGTGCCAGCAGATTAACAGGGATTCCTCAGCCCCAGCATTTT
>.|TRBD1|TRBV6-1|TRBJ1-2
CASSERTGFVYGYTF
TGTGCCAGCAGTGAAAGGACAGGGTTTGTCTATGGCTACACCTTC
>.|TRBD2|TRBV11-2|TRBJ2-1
CASSFTGRTYNEQFF
TGTGCCAGCAGCTTTACCGGGAGGACCTACAATGAGCAGTTCTTC
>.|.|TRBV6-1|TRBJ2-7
CASSEATLGVEQYF
TGTGCCAGCAGTGAAGCAACCTTAGGGGTCGAGCAGTACTTC
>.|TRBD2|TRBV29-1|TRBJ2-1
CSGGSSYNEQFF
TGCAGCGGCGGGAGCTCCTACAATGAGCAGTTCTTC
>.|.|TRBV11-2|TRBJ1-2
CASSLRIGRGDYGYTF
TGTGCCAGCAGCTTACGGATCGGCAGGGGAGACTATGGCTACACCTTC
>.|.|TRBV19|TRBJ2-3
CASTPEGRRTDTQYF
TGTGCCAGTACCCCTGAGGGGAGACGTACAGATACGCAGTATTTT
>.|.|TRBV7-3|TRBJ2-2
CASARSNTGELFF
TGTGCCAGCGCGAGGTCGAACACCGGGGAGCTGTTTTTT
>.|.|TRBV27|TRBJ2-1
CASSLWDTFSYNEQFF
TGTGCCAGCAGTTTATGGGACACCTTCTCCTACAATGAGCAGTTCTTC
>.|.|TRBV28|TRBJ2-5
CASSLYPWGRETQYF
TGTGCCAGCAGTTTATACCCGTGGGGGCGAGAGACCCAGTACTTC